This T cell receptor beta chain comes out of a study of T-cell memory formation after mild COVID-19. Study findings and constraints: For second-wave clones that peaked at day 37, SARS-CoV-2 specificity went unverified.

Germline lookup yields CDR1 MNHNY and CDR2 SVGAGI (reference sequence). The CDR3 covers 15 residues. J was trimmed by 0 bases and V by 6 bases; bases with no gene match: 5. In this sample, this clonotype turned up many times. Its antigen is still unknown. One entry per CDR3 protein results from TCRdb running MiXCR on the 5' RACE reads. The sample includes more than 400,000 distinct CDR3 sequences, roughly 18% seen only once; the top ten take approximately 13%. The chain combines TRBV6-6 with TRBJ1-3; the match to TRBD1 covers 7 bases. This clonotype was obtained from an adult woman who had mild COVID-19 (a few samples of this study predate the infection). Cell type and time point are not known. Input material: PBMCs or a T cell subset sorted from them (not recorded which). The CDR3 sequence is CASRETGASGNTIYF. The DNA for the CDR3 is TGTGCCAGCAGAGAAACAGGGGCCTCTGGAAACACCATATATTTT.